A single sample is the source of the 17 T cell receptor beta chains below, sequenced in a study of T cells after yellow fever vaccination (dated by TCRdb to between 2018 and 2021). The treatment or condition tag for this specimen amounts to: live attenuated yellow fever vaccine strain. Library preparation employed 5' RACE. Instrument used: Illumina HiSeq 2500. The raw public data were reprocessed by TCRdb itself: fastp quality trimming at Q25, MiXCR clonotype calling, in-frame beta chains only. Rows are unified per CDR3 protein, each entry keeping the most common DNA and genes. The sample contains about 360,000 distinct CDR3 sequences, roughly 6.2% of them found a single time. 15% of the sample belongs to the ten largest clones. The sequenced sample was PBMCs, obtained 5 days after the yellow fever booster vaccination. These receptors were taken from a man under 40 who received the YFV17D yellow fever vaccine.

The V call is TRBV29-1, the J call TRBJ2-1; D is unresolved. Per germline, CDR1 SQVTM and CDR2 ANQGSEA. V lost 6 bases, J lost 3 bases, and 9 bases lay in between. The CDR3 sequence is 12 residues long. The chain's CDR3 is CSVPSSYNEQFF. CDR3 nucleotides: TGCAGCGTCCCAAGCAGCTACAATGAGCAGTTCTTC.

This clonotype appeared a few times. V and J are TRBV27 and TRBJ2-7; D is tentatively TRBD1 or TRBD2 (5 bases each). The CDR3 length is 15 residues. CDR1 is MNHEY, CDR2 SMNVEV, per germline (reference sequence). The germline V and J ends were trimmed by 0 bases and 6 bases, with 15 bases remaining between them. CDR3 amino acids: CASSLSGRVGGEQYF. In DNA form, the CDR3 reads TGTGCCAGCAGTTTATCGGGCAGGGTCGGAGGCGAGCAGTACTTC.

The table lists this clonotype with a few counts. This chain links TRBV12-3 or TRBV12-4 with TRBJ1-1; D is uncertain. This CDR3 contains 13 residues. V was cut by 8 bases and J by 1 base, with 11 bases left in between. As DNA, the CDR3 is TGTGCCAGCTCATCCCTGGGGAACACTGAAGCTTTCTTT. Amino acids: CASSSLGNTEAFF.

The V call is TRBV20-1, the J call TRBJ2-1; TRBD2 is a possible D gene (5 bases). The V gene's germline CDR1 is DFQATT and CDR2 SNEGSKA (reference sequence). Trimming took off 7 bases at V and 0 bases at J, with 19 bases between the two ends. The CDR3 sequence is 16 residues long. DNA for the CDR3: TGCAGTGGAGGGCTTCGTACTGGAAACTCCTACAATGAGCAGTTCTTC. This gives the protein CSGGLRTGNSYNEQFF.

As for this clonotype: A much more abundant neighbour one base away suggests this may be a read error. The V and J genes are TRBV18 and TRBJ1-4; 8 nucleotides line up with TRBD1. In germline, CDR1 is KGHSH, CDR2 LQKENI. The CDR3 is 14 amino acids. The V and J ends lost 3 bases and 8 bases, in that order; junction bases with no gene match: 5. The CDR3 coding sequence is TGTGCCAGCTCACCGAACAGGGGGTACGAAAAACTGTTTTTT. It encodes CASSPNRGYEKLFF. Based on the CDR3 plus reference TRBV18 and TRBJ1-4, the full variable domain is NAGVMQNPRHLVRRRGQEARLRCSPMKGHSHVYWYRQLPEEGLKFMVYLQKENIIDESGMPKERFSAEFPKEGPSILRIQQVVRGDSAAYFCASSPNRGYEKLFFGSGTQLSVL.

The genes are TRBV7-9 and TRBJ2-3; 10 nucleotides match TRBD2. V trimming: 3 bases; J trimming: 4 bases; junction bases outside the gene matches: 4. CDR3 length: 15 residues. Germline V gives CDR1 SEHNR, CDR2 FQNEAQ (reference sequence). The CDR3 is CASSFASGSPDTQYF. DNA of the CDR3: TGTGCCAGCAGCTTTGCTAGCGGGAGTCCAGATACGCAGTATTTT. Using reference TRBV7-9 and TRBJ2-3 for the parts outside the CDR3, the full variable domain is DTGVSQNPRHKITKRGQNVTFRCDPISEHNRLYWYRQTLGQGPEFLTYFQNEAQLEKSRLLSDRFSAERPKGSFSTLEIQRTEQGDSAMYLCASSFASGSPDTQYFGPGTRLTVL.

The J gene is TRBJ2-1, the V gene TRBV9; perhaps TRBD1 as D (5 bases). The V gene lost 0 bases and the J gene lost 4 bases, with 14 bases spanning the gap. Germline CDR1 reads SGDLS; CDR2 reads YYNGEE. The CDR3 contains 16 residues. The CDR3 loop is CASSVDGARKYNEQFF. The DNA for the CDR3 is TGTGCCAGCAGCGTAGATGGGGCCAGAAAATACAATGAGCAGTTCTTC.

A few counts support this clonotype. The rearrangement joins TRBV4-2 to TRBJ1-1; TRBD1 might be the D (6 bases). The CDR3 contains 17 residues. Per the germline V gene, CDR1 is LGHNA and CDR2 is YNFKEQ. V lost 0 bases and J lost 0, with 14 bases in between. CDR3 protein: CASSQDSQGTMNTEAFF. The DNA for the CDR3 is TGTGCCAGCAGCCAAGATTCCCAGGGGACCATGAACACTGAAGCTTTCTTT.

This clonotype was detected only a few times. This sequence joins TRBV7-2 and TRBJ2-3; 7 nucleotides align to TRBD1. The CDR3 consists of 16 residues. The germline CDR1 and CDR2 sequences are SGHTA and FQGNSA. The J segment lost 0 bases and the V segment lost 0 bases, leaving 3 bases of the junction unmatched. Here the CDR3 DNA reads TGTGCCAGCAGCTTAGCGTACAGGGGTAGCACAGATACGCAGTATTTT. Encoded protein: CASSLAYRGSTDTQYF.

This clonotype occurred many times. CDR3 nucleotides: TGCAGTGCTAGCGGGGGTTACAATGAGCAGTTCTTC. It translates to CSASGGYNEQFF. The chain joins TRBV20-1 to TRBJ2-1, with D perhaps TRBD2 (6 bases). CDR1 is DFQATT, CDR2 SNEGSKA, per germline (reference sequence). CDR3 length equals 12 residues. V lost 3 bases and J 4 bases, leaving 7 bases between the germline ends.

In its sample, this clonotype was seen many times. The V and J genes are TRBV12-3 or TRBV12-4 and TRBJ2-7, with TRBD2 matching over 7 bases. The CDR3 spans 14 residues. The V and J ends lost 3 bases and 4 bases, in that order; junction bases with no gene match: 6. CDR3 DNA sequence: TGTGCCAGCAGTTTCCGACAGCGGGGATACGAGCAGTACTTC. It yields the protein CASSFRQRGYEQYF.

This clonotype was seen a few times. J is TRBJ2-7 and V is TRBV6-2 or TRBV6-3; D perhaps matches TRBD2 (6 bases). CDR1 is MNHEY, CDR2 SVGEGT, per germline. The CDR3 length is 15 residues. Between the trimmed V and J ends, which lost 7 bases and 3 bases, there was a span of 19 bases. CDR3 in DNA: TGTGCCAGCACCCCTCCGGGACTCCCTAACTACGAGCAGTACTTC. Amino acid sequence: CASTPPGLPNYEQYF.

This clonotype came up many times. J is TRBJ2-1 and V is TRBV28; D is unclear. V lost 3 bases, J lost 4 bases, and 4 bases lay in between. CDR3 size: 12 residues. Germline-derived CDR1 and CDR2 are MDHEN and SYDVKM. The CDR3 coding sequence is TGTGCCAGCAGTTTGAAATACAATGAGCAGTTCTTC. As protein: CASSLKYNEQFF.

Ten or more counts support this clonotype. J is TRBJ2-1 and V is TRBV7-2; 13 bases match TRBD2. With 5 bases clipped from V and 9 bases from J, the junction kept 10 bases outside the gene matches. Germline V gene lookup returns CDR1 SGHTA and CDR2 FQGNSA. The CDR3 is 16 amino acids. The CDR3 DNA sequence: TGTGCCAGCAGCCTCCCCGGACTAGCGGGAGTTGCTGAGCAGTTCTTC. Translating it yields CASSLPGLAGVAEQFF.

The rearrangement links TRBV5-1 to TRBJ2-5; possible D gene TRBD2, 5 bases. CDR3 length equals 14 residues. Looked up from germline, CDR1 is SGHRS and CDR2 is YFSETQ. V was trimmed by 5 bases and J by 3 bases, leaving 14 bases between them. CDR3 coding DNA: TGCGCCAGCAGTCCGGGGAGTGAAAAAGAGACCCAGTACTTC. Translating it yields CASSPGSEKETQYF. The full variable domain, completed using reference TRBV5-1 and TRBJ2-5, is KAGVTQTPRYLIKTRGQQVTLSCSPISGHRSVSWYQQTPGQGLQFLFEYFSETQRNKGNFPGRFSGRQFSNSRSEMNVSTLELGDSALYLCASSPGSEKETQYFGPGTRLLVL.

The J gene is TRBJ2-1, the V gene TRBV10-3, with D hard to call. The CDR3 extends over 15 amino acids. Trimming shortened V by 4 bases and J by 0 bases, and 10 bases separated the two germline ends. In germline, CDR1 is ENHRY, CDR2 SYGVKD. The chain's CDR3 is CAISADPSSYNEQFF. CDR3 nucleotides: TGTGCCATCAGTGCAGACCCAAGCTCCTACAATGAGCAGTTCTTC.

V usage is TRBV10-3 and J usage is TRBJ1-1; D unclear. The CDR3 length is 13 residues. In germline, CDR1 is ENHRY, CDR2 SYGVKD. Between the trimmed V and J ends, which lost 4 bases and 4 bases, there was a span of 10 bases. CDR3 nucleotide sequence: TGTGCCATCAGTGGGACGGGTAGCACTGAAGCTTTCTTT. Translating gives CAISGTGSTEAFF.